Sequencing of this T cell receptor (beta chain) was carried out in a study of blood T cell repertoires in COVID-19. Across the study: Sites in the United States, Italy and Spain provided acute and convalescent COVID-19 samples.

Original data processing: Reference gene primer amplification in the assay estimated nucleated cell counts. Clones were read by immunoSEQ multiplex PCR, and TCRdb kept only the in-frame ones, dropping some. V and J calls and clone size are copied from that table; D and trimming were computed from the DNA. The sample lists 150,000 to 200,000 clones, roughly 80% occurring once. V lost 2 bases and J lost 5; bases outside the gene matches: 7. This CDR3 has 17 residues. The V gene's germline CDR1 is MNHEY and CDR2 SVGEGT. This TCR derives from a woman in her twenties or thirties with acute or convalescent COVID-19. Sequencing input: peripheral blood. The chain joins TRBV6-2 or TRBV6-3 to TRBJ2-2, with 11 bases aligning to TRBD2. CDR3 amino acids: CASSYGLAGGRTGELFF. The CDR3 DNA reads TGTGCCAGCAGTTACGGGCTAGCGGGAGGACGTACCGGGGAGCTGTTTTTT.